The 20 T cell receptor beta chains in this list originate from one sample, sequenced in a study of STAT5B mutations in CD4+ large granular lymphocyte leukemia (dated by TCRdb to between 2021 and 2024). Receptor libraries were prepared by the immunoSEQ multiplex PCR assay. The immuneACCESS repertoire file appears here via TCRdb, limited to in-frame rearrangements. These files lack a portion of the clones; in checked studies, under half of the deficit traces to unresolved V genes, and the cause of the others is not known. Present in this sample are approximately 21,000 clones, 79% of which were seen just once. The biggest ten clones account for roughly 0.4% of the sample. The sequenced sample consisted of CD4+ T cells from blood buffy coats. These receptors all come from a human donor in good health.

The DNA for the CDR3 is TGTGCCAGCAGCTTGATGAGACTAGCGGGAGCCCTATGGGGGGATGAGCAGTTCTTC. This translates into CASSLMRLAGALWGDEQFF. V gene TRBV5-6 combines with J gene TRBJ2-1, with 12 bases matching TRBD2. The CDR3 runs 19 residues. V shed 1 base, J shed 8 bases, and the junction held 16 bases outside the gene matches. Germline CDR1 and CDR2: SGHDT and YYEEEE.

The chain has TRBV5-4 and TRBJ2-7, with D possibly being TRBD2 (5 bases). CDR3 size: 13 residues. CDR1 is SGHNT, CDR2 YYREEE, per germline (reference sequence). V was clipped by 3 bases and J by 4 bases, with 11 bases between them. The CDR3 DNA sequence: TGTGCCAGCAGCTACGGGATCTCTTACGAGCAGTACTTC. This translates into CASSYGISYEQYF.

The V and J genes are TRBV5-5 and TRBJ2-7, with TRBD2 matching over 8 bases. V lost 6 bases and J lost 1; bases outside the gene matches: 6. This CDR3 is 14 amino acids long. Per the germline V gene, CDR1 is SGHKS and CDR2 is YYEKEE (reference sequence). CDR3 coding DNA: TGTGCCAGCACTCCGGGAGGGGGATCCTACGAGCAGTACTTC. Encoded protein: CASTPGGGSYEQYF.

The rearrangement joins TRBV9 to TRBJ1-2; TRBD1 agrees at 10 bases. Germline CDR1 reads SGDLS; CDR2 reads YYNGEE. The ends lost 5 bases at V and 3 bases at J; junction bases unmatched: 4. The CDR3 spans 14 residues. CDR3 in DNA: TGTGCCAGCAGGGGGACAGGGGCAGACTATGGCTACACCTTC. Translated, it gives CASRGTGADYGYTF.

This clone appeared a few times. This sequence joins TRBV10-3 and TRBJ2-7; 11 positions match TRBD2. The CDR3 covers 16 residues. Trimming cost V 3 bases and J 2 bases; bases outside gene matches: 6. Germline CDR1 reads ENHRY; CDR2 reads SYGVKD. In DNA, the CDR3 is TGTGCCATCAGTGACTCCACTAGCGGGAGACCCTACGAGCAGTACTTC. It is translated as CAISDSTSGRPYEQYF.

This rearrangement joins TRBV2 to TRBJ2-3, with D hard to call. Germline V CDR1 and CDR2: SNHLY, FYNNEI. The CDR3 contains 12 residues. Trimming removed 7 bases from V and 3 bases from J, with 8 bases in between. This CDR3 reads CASKGPTDTQYF. For the CDR3, the DNA is TGTGCCAGCAAAGGACCAACAGATACGCAGTATTTT.

The V and J genes are TRBV6-6 and TRBJ2-7; D remains unclear. Germline values: CDR1 MNHNY, CDR2 SVGAGI (reference sequence). The CDR3 runs 12 residues. V lost 8 bases, J lost 1 base, and 9 bases lay in between. For the CDR3, the DNA is TGTGCCAGCTGGTCCTCATCCTACGAGCAGTACTTC. Translation gives CASWSSSYEQYF.

This rearrangement joins TRBV18 to TRBJ2-1; D uncertain. V was shortened by 4 bases and J by 5 bases, with 15 bases between the two germline ends. The CDR3 is 15 residues long. Germline V lookup: CDR1 KGHSH, CDR2 LQKENI. This chain's CDR3 is CASSRHHGPNNEQFF. In nucleotides, the CDR3 is TGTGCCAGCTCACGACACCACGGGCCAAACAATGAGCAGTTCTTC. Full variable domain (outside the CDR3, taken from reference TRBV18 and TRBJ2-1): NAGVMQNPRHLVRRRGQEARLRCSPMKGHSHVYWYRQLPEEGLKFMVYLQKENIIDESGMPKERFSAEFPKEGPSILRIQQVVRGDSAAYFCASSRHHGPNNEQFFGPGTRLTVL.

The chain joins TRBV4-1 to TRBJ1-1; D is unclear. This CDR3 contains 15 residues. Germline CDR1 reads MGHRA; CDR2 reads YSYEKL. The germline V and J ends were trimmed by 0 bases and 0 bases, with 8 bases remaining between them. The CDR3, as DNA: TGCGCCAGCAGCCAAGATTTCGGAATGAACACTGAAGCTTTCTTT. Protein product: CASSQDFGMNTEAFF.

The CDR3, as DNA: TGTGCCAGCAGTGAAGCAGCCGGGACTAATGAAAAACTGTTTTTT. Protein product: CASSEAAGTNEKLFF. The chain links TRBV6-1 to TRBJ1-4; D unresolved. From germline, CDR1 is MNHNS and CDR2 SASEGT. Trimming removed 0 bases from V and 2 bases from J, with 7 bases in between. The CDR3 is made up of 15 amino acids.

The J gene is TRBJ1-1, the V gene TRBV7-9; D not resolved. Trimming took 1 base from V and 2 from J, leaving 11 bases between them. The CDR3 is 15 residues long. From germline, CDR1 is SEHNR and CDR2 FQNEAQ (reference sequence). In DNA, the CDR3 is TGTGCCAGCAGCTTAGGAACGTGGCTTAACACTGAAGCTTTCTTT. It specifies CASSLGTWLNTEAFF.

This chain joins TRBV6-1 and TRBJ1-2; 7 bases are shared with TRBD1. CDR3 length: 13 residues. With 1 base clipped from V and 8 bases from J, the junction kept 4 bases outside the gene matches. From germline, CDR1 is MNHNS and CDR2 SASEGT. Here the CDR3 reads CASSEGQGVGYTF. The DNA for the CDR3 is TGTGCCAGCAGTGAAGGACAGGGCGTGGGCTACACCTTC.

The chain carries TRBV7-6 and TRBJ2-3; tentatively, D is TRBD2 (6 bases). Trimming stripped 1 base from V and 6 bases from J, with 14 bases between. Germline V CDR1 and CDR2: SGHVS, FNYEAQ. The CDR3 totals 15 residues. This chain's CDR3 is CASSLEAGTSDTQYF. CDR3 DNA: TGTGCCAGCAGCTTAGAGGCGGGGACGTCCGATACGCAGTATTTT.

The chain combines TRBV6-5 with TRBJ1-6, with D uncertain. This CDR3 region has 13 residues. The germline V gene has CDR1 MNHEY and CDR2 SVGAGI. V dropped 2 bases and J dropped 11 bases, with 10 bases sitting between them. The CDR3 DNA follows: TGTGCCAGCAGTTACCGCATCGGAGCACCCCTCCACTTT. It is translated as CASSYRIGAPLHF.

This clone has a handful of counts. This rearrangement joins TRBV29-1 to TRBJ1-2; perhaps TRBD1 as D (6 bases). With 4 bases removed from V and 2 bases from J, the gap between germline ends came to 8 bases. This CDR3 contains 12 residues. Germline V lookup: CDR1 SQVTM, CDR2 ANQGSEA. The CDR3 DNA follows: TGCAGCGTTGGACAGGAAAACTATGGCTACACCTTC. The encoded protein is CSVGQENYGYTF.

This chain connects TRBV7-8 to TRBJ2-3; D not resolved. This CDR3 contains 12 residues. Trimming stripped 5 bases from V and 5 bases from J, with 8 bases between. Germline V lookup: CDR1 SGHVS, CDR2 FQNEAQ. CDR3 region: CASSLLIDTQYF. The CDR3 DNA reads TGTGCCAGCAGCCTACTAATAGATACGCAGTATTTT.

The V gene is TRBV18, the J gene TRBJ2-1; 11 bases are shared with TRBD2. Germline-derived CDR1 and CDR2 are KGHSH and LQKENI. This CDR3 has 15 amino acids. The V segment lost 1 base and the J segment 7 bases; nucleotides outside the gene matches: 3. CDR3: CASSPLAGGWNEQFF. The CDR3 bases are TGTGCCAGCTCACCACTAGCGGGAGGGTGGAATGAGCAGTTCTTC.

Only one count was recorded for this clone. This chain joins TRBV7-2 and TRBJ2-7; 7 bases map to TRBD2. Unmatched junction bases numbered 13, after V lost 2 bases and J lost 0 bases. This CDR3 region has 18 residues. Germline V lookup: CDR1 SGHTA, CDR2 FQGNSA. CDR3 amino acids: CASSLKVDAGVGSYEQYF. Here the CDR3 DNA reads TGTGCCAGCAGCTTAAAGGTTGACGCGGGAGTCGGCTCCTACGAGCAGTACTTC.

V and J are TRBV10-3 and TRBJ2-7, with 8 nucleotides matching TRBD2. With 3 bases clipped from V and 0 bases from J, the junction kept 1 base outside the gene matches. The CDR3 totals 14 residues. Germline V gene sequence: CDR1 ENHRY, CDR2 SYGVKD. The CDR3 reads CAISDGGVSYEQYF. CDR3 in DNA: TGTGCCATCAGTGACGGGGGGGTCTCCTACGAGCAGTACTTC.

The V and J genes are TRBV27 and TRBJ1-6; D may be TRBD1 (6 bases). The germline V gene has CDR1 MNHEY and CDR2 SMNVEV (reference sequence). The CDR3 totals 15 residues. V gave up 3 bases and J gave up 5 bases, with 11 bases separating them. In nucleotides, the CDR3 is TGTGCCAGCAGTTTGAGGACAGACGATAATTCACCCCTCCACTTT. As protein: CASSLRTDDNSPLHF.